These T cell receptor beta chains were read from a single sample in a study of blood T cell repertoires in COVID-19. Profiled with immunoSEQ multiplex PCR; TCRdb holds only in-frame clones, not every one. The table has 350,000 or so clones, over 85% seen once. The sequenced material came from peripheral blood. The receptors stem from a woman between 55 and 75 years old with COVID-19, enrolled during active disease. The conserved cysteine and the conserved F or W are not part of the CDR3 here.

V,J,CDR3
TRBV21-1,TRBJ1-2,ASSSSDSQVSNYGYT
TRBV11-1,TRBJ1-6,ANQDRGNSPLH
TRBV7-3,TRBJ2-3,ASSLSPPITDTQY
TRBV29-1,TRBJ2-3,SVEDPMIGTGGTDTQY
TRBV10-3,TRBJ1-2,AISESRPYYGYT
TRBV5-1,TRBJ2-1,ASSELGNSYNEQF
TRBV6-1,TRBJ1-3,ASSAYRQASSGNTIY
TRBV4-1,TRBJ2-7,ASSQVGPGQGNYEQY
TRBV19,TRBJ2-7,ASQGSTREQY
TRBV12-3/TRBV12-4,TRBJ2-3,ASSFVQGTQY
TRBV20-1,TRBJ1-5,SARIYQPQH
TRBV4-1,TRBJ1-1,ASSQGQKNTEAF
TRBV28,TRBJ1-2,ASSQLGDSLRRGYT
TRBV19,TRBJ1-5,ASSKTTGGNNQPQH
TRBV18,TRBJ1-4,ASSSTWTPSEKLF
TRBV28,TRBJ1-2,ASIQGGQVKHGYT
TRBV10-3,TRBJ1-6,AISEPGTGASPLH
TRBV11-1,TRBJ2-5,ASSLIWRGGGETQY
TRBV11-3,TRBJ2-1,ASSLESRGGMDEQF
TRBV9,TRBJ1-5,ASSVGEGNQPQH
TRBV12-3/TRBV12-4,TRBJ1-2,ASSLLASTT
TRBV10-3,TRBJ2-7,TTPPGEQY
TRBV7-2,TRBJ2-1,ASSPGTSGWYNEQF
TRBV4-1,TRBJ1-1,ASSLRTGGMNTEAF
TRBV19,TRBJ2-5,ASQLHRDSQETQY
TRBV7-2,TRBJ2-2,ASSLVRGQGGGELF
TRBV2,TRBJ1-5,ASSEVGQGNQPQH
TRBV19,TRBJ2-4,ASSIEGAQRPVAKNIQY
TRBV24-1,TRBJ2-1,ATSTSGGYNEQF
TRBV2,TRBJ2-7,ASSVDRGNSPEQY
TRBV19,TRBJ1-1,ASIGGGGLDTEAF
TRBV5-4,TRBJ2-4,ASSSAVQGGIQY
TRBV7-3,TRBJ1-6,ASSLMRDSPLH
TRBV5-1,TRBJ1-1,ASSLRGRTEAF
TRBV5-5,TRBJ1-2,ASSFPAGGGYT
TRBV5-1,TRBJ2-5,ASSPGLFQETQY
TRBV15,TRBJ2-5,ATSRVGDRNMETQY
TRBV27,TRBJ2-7,ATHRAGEQY
TRBV9,TRBJ2-3,ASSVETLAGGTDTQY
TRBV19,TRBJ2-5,ASSPAGLAGQETQY
TRBV19,TRBJ1-2,ASSIPQGAWVSNGYT
TRBV19,TRBJ2-7,ASSIVASYEQY
TRBV2,TRBJ1-4,ASSKEYNEKLF
TRBV6-2/TRBV6-3,TRBJ1-6,ASSYQTGVEGSPLH
TRBV6-5,TRBJ2-1,ASSLGLAGGYNEQF
TRBV5-1,TRBJ1-2,ASSLGLDSFYGYT
TRBV5-6,TRBJ2-7,ASSLIDRGPEQY
TRBV28,TRBJ1-1,ASSSSGTGNTEAF
TRBV6-1,TRBJ2-3,ASSGRGFSFLTDTQY
TRBV7-2,TRBJ1-2,ASSFNDGYT
TRBV5-1,TRBJ1-1,ASSLGHRNTEAF
TRBV27,TRBJ1-2,ASSFRGAVGYT
TRBV7-3,TRBJ1-5,ASSSWTGDFNQPQH
TRBV19,TRBJ1-6,ASSPEGGSPLH
TRBV7-3,TRBJ2-7,ASSFPGGPQY
TRBV5-5,TRBJ2-3,ASTMDRRGGSDTQY
TRBV4-2,TRBJ2-5,ASSQELVRETQY
TRBV5-4,TRBJ2-7,ASSLGLAGRSYEQY
TRBV6-1,TRBJ1-2,ASSAPRGPRGSYGYT